This entry lists 32 T cell receptor beta chains sequenced from one sample in a study of human T cells and chemical hapten exposure. The time point was: patch test 3, about 24 weeks after DPC sensitization. The treatment here: therapeutic diphenylcyclopropenone sensitization with weekly scalp DPC. One entry per CDR3 protein, called by TCRdb with MiXCR from the RACE reads. The table has 95,000 to 150,000 distinct CDR3 sequences, about 10% seen once. The specimen was whole blood, collected in connection with sensitization to the hapten diphenylcyclopropenone (DPC). The receptor set was obtained from a woman between 50 and 59 years old with alopecia areata. Some clones in this sample may be carry-over from other donors' samples.

This clonotype has ten or more counts. The chain couples TRBV12-3 or TRBV12-4 to TRBJ2-7; 9 positions agree with TRBD1. Trimming cost V 5 bases and J 3 bases; bases outside gene matches: 8. The CDR3 has 15 residues. CDR3 protein: CASSPGTGLIYEQYF. In DNA, the CDR3 is TGTGCCAGCAGTCCCGGGACAGGGCTCATCTACGAGCAGTACTTC.

V is TRBV28 and J is TRBJ2-1; D could derive from TRBD1 or TRBD2 (5 bases each). CDR1 and CDR2 from the germline V gene are MDHEN and SYDVKM. The germline V and J ends were trimmed by 6 bases and 8 bases, with 11 bases remaining between them. The CDR3 has 12 residues. In DNA, the CDR3 is TGTGCCAGCAGGGGGGTGAGGGATGAGCAGTTCTTC. This encodes CASRGVRDEQFF.

This rearrangement joins TRBV20-1 to TRBJ2-7; TRBD1 matches 7 bases. V dropped 7 bases and J dropped 4; count of bases not matched to a gene: 10. Germline-derived CDR1 and CDR2 are DFQATT and SNEGSKA (reference sequence). This CDR3 region has 13 residues. CDR3 nucleotides: TGCAGTGTCACGACAGGGATAGAGTACGAGCAGTACTTC. This sequence encodes CSVTTGIEYEQYF.

The table lists this clonotype with many counts. The CDR3 nucleotides read TGTGCCAGCAGCTCGACGGATGACATCGCCTACGAGCAGTACTTC. Its protein product is CASSSTDDIAYEQYF. The chain joins TRBV9 to TRBJ2-7; no firm D call. The germline V gene encodes CDR1 SGDLS and CDR2 YYNGEE. CDR3 length equals 15 residues. V was shortened by 4 bases and J by 2 bases, with 16 bases between the two germline ends.

This clonotype was counted between two and nine times. J is TRBJ1-2 and V is TRBV7-2; TRBD1 is a possible D gene (5 bases). V lost 1 base and J 4 bases, leaving 16 bases between the germline ends. From germline, CDR1 is SGHTA and CDR2 FQGNSA. This CDR3 contains 16 residues. The CDR3 here is CASSLVGGGNSYGYTF. In nucleotides, the CDR3 is TGTGCCAGCAGCTTAGTGGGCGGGGGGAACTCCTATGGCTACACCTTC.

The V gene is TRBV5-6, the J gene TRBJ1-1, with 7 bases that match TRBD1. Per germline, CDR1 SGHDT and CDR2 YYEEEE. The ends lost 4 bases at V and 5 bases at J; junction bases unmatched: 2. This CDR3 region has 12 residues. The CDR3 nucleotides read TGTGCCAGCAGCCCGGGACAGACTGAAGCTTTCTTT. It is translated as CASSPGQTEAFF.

This rearrangement joins TRBV29-1 to TRBJ2-7, with D unresolved. Germline lookup yields CDR1 SQVTM and CDR2 ANQGSEA. The V gene lost 6 bases and the J gene lost 2 bases, with 11 bases spanning the gap. CDR3 length equals 12 residues. In DNA, the CDR3 is TGCAGCGTCGGACCCAGCACCTACGAGCAGTACTTC. The encoded protein is CSVGPSTYEQYF.

The sample holds many counts of this clonotype. The rearrangement uses TRBV7-2 and TRBJ1-2; no firm D call. The CDR3 totals 13 residues. CDR1 and CDR2 from the germline V gene are SGHTA and FQGNSA. V dropped 1 base and J dropped 5 bases, with 8 bases sitting between them. The CDR3 here is CASSLGQTYGYTF. Written as DNA, the CDR3 is TGTGCCAGCAGCTTAGGGCAGACTTATGGCTACACCTTC.

The chain couples TRBV7-6 to TRBJ2-5; a weak D match, TRBD2 (5 bases). V was clipped by 5 bases and J by 11 bases, with 21 bases between them. The CDR3 runs to 14 residues. Germline-derived CDR1 and CDR2 are SGHVS and FNYEAQ. The CDR3 DNA sequence: TGTGCCAGCAGCCTACCCATAGAGCGGAGTGGGCAGTACTTC. This translates into CASSLPIERSGQYF.

In this sample, this clonotype turned up a few times. The chain is built from TRBV5-5 and TRBJ1-6; TRBD1 is a possible D gene (6 bases). Trimming shortened V by 6 bases and J by 7 bases, and 17 bases separated the two germline ends. Germline-derived CDR1 and CDR2 are SGHKS and YYEKEE (reference sequence). The CDR3 sequence is 15 residues long. The CDR3 coding sequence is TGTGCCAGCAACGGGGGCCAGGGGCTAAATTCACCCCTCCACTTT. This encodes CASNGGQGLNSPLHF. The full variable domain, its missing parts supplied by reference TRBV5-5 and TRBJ1-6, is DAGVTQSPTHLIKTRGQQVTLRCSPISGHKSVSWYQQVLGQGPQFIFQYYEKEERGRGNFPDRFSARQFPNYSSELNVNALLLGDSALYLCASNGGQGLNSPLHFGNGTRLTVT.

The chain combines TRBV18 with TRBJ2-5; the D is unclear. Germline V gene sequence: CDR1 KGHSH, CDR2 LQKENI. V lost 5 bases and J 1 base, leaving 5 bases between the germline ends. The CDR3 totals 12 residues. CDR3 DNA sequence: TGTGCCAGCTCAGGCTCCCAAGAGACCCAGTACTTC. Its protein product is CASSGSQETQYF. The full variable domain, with the rest looked up from reference TRBV18 and TRBJ2-5, is NAGVMQNPRHLVRRRGQEARLRCSPMKGHSHVYWYRQLPEEGLKFMVYLQKENIIDESGMPKERFSAEFPKEGPSILRIQQVVRGDSAAYFCASSGSQETQYFGPGTRLLVL.

There are many counts of this clonotype. This sequence joins TRBV7-3 and TRBJ2-7; D perhaps matches TRBD2 (7 bases). Between the trimmed V and J ends, which lost 2 bases and 4 bases, there was a span of 15 bases. Germline CDR1 and CDR2: SGHTA and FQGTGA. The CDR3 has 15 amino acids. CDR3 nucleotide sequence: TGTGCCAGCAGCTTATTAGGGGGGGCCACGTACGAGCAGTACTTC. It yields the protein CASSLLGGATYEQYF.

This clonotype has a handful of counts. The genes are TRBV10-3 and TRBJ1-1; TRBD1 matches 9 bases. Trimming cost V 5 bases and J 1 base; bases outside gene matches: 8. The CDR3 has 16 amino acids. Germline CDR1 ENHRY, CDR2 SYGVKD. The CDR3 DNA is TGTGCCATCAGTACCAGACAGGGGGGCACGAACACTGAAGCTTTCTTT. Encoded protein: CAISTRQGGTNTEAFF.

This sequence joins TRBV9 and TRBJ2-5, with 11 bases that match TRBD2. Germline CDR1 reads SGDLS; CDR2 reads YYNGEE. After removal of 7 bases from V and 4 bases from J, the junction contained 12 bases not matched to a gene. The CDR3 is made up of 16 amino acids. The chain's CDR3 is CASSTSGAGIPETQYF. The CDR3 DNA sequence: TGTGCCAGCTCGACTAGCGGGGCGGGGATTCCAGAGACCCAGTACTTC.

The sample holds a few counts of this clonotype. This chain links TRBV12-3 or TRBV12-4 with TRBJ2-3; 11 positions agree with TRBD1. V dropped 3 bases and J dropped 1; count of bases not matched to a gene: 3. The CDR3 runs 16 residues. In nucleotides, the CDR3 is TGTGCCAGCAGTTTGAGGGGACAGGGGGGCACAGATACGCAGTATTTT. It specifies CASSLRGQGGTDTQYF.

This chain joins TRBV12-5 and TRBJ2-3, with 8 bases fitting TRBD2. Germline V gene data show CDR1 as LGHNT and CDR2 as FRNRAP. The CDR3 totals 17 residues. Trimming cost V 1 base and J 1 base; bases outside gene matches: 7. CDR3 in DNA: TGTGCTAGTGGTTTGGCCGTTTTAGCGGGACGCACAGATACGCAGTATTTT. Residues: CASGLAVLAGRTDTQYF.

The V call is TRBV9, the J call TRBJ2-3; no reliable D call. Trimming stripped 4 bases from V and 1 base from J, with 16 bases between. Germline V gene sequence: CDR1 SGDLS, CDR2 YYNGEE. This CDR3 is 16 amino acids long. In DNA form, the CDR3 reads TGTGCCAGCAGCCCCAAGGACCACTTGCGCACAGATACGCAGTATTTT. Its protein is CASSPKDHLRTDTQYF.

V gene TRBV4-3 combines with J gene TRBJ1-1, with 9 positions matching TRBD1. V lost 4 bases and J lost 7; bases outside the gene matches: 7. CDR3 size: 14 residues. Germline V CDR1 and CDR2: LGHNA, YSLEER. The CDR3: CASSRKLGQGEAFF. In DNA, the CDR3 is TGCGCCAGCAGCCGGAAGCTGGGACAGGGTGAAGCTTTCTTT.

This clonotype was seen ten or more times. The V gene is TRBV9, the J gene TRBJ2-1; 7 bases are shared with TRBD1. Trimming at V came to 9 bases and at J to 7 bases, leaving 7 bases not matched to a gene. The CDR3 is 12 residues long. Per germline, CDR1 SGDLS and CDR2 YYNGEE. This CDR3 is CATGRGPNEQFF. In nucleotides, the CDR3 is TGTGCCACGGGAAGGGGGCCAAATGAGCAGTTCTTC.

This clonotype has a count of ten or more. V and J are TRBV20-1 and TRBJ2-6, with 11 bases identical to TRBD2. From germline, CDR1 is DFQATT and CDR2 SNEGSKA (reference sequence). This CDR3 region has 17 residues. The ends lost 3 bases at V and 2 bases at J; junction bases unmatched: 6. The CDR3 sequence: CSARILTSGTGANVLTF. CDR3 in DNA: TGCAGTGCTAGGATTCTGACTAGCGGGACTGGGGCCAACGTCCTGACTTTC.

The rearrangement uses TRBV5-1 and TRBJ2-3; 12 positions match TRBD2. Trimming took 4 bases from V and 2 from J; bases not matched to a gene: 5. This CDR3 spans 16 amino acids. Germline V lookup: CDR1 SGHRS, CDR2 YFSETQ. This CDR3 is CASSGGLAGNTDTQYF. As DNA, the CDR3 is TGCGCCAGCAGCGGTGGACTAGCGGGGAACACAGATACGCAGTATTTT.

V is TRBV6-6 and J is TRBJ1-1; D unclear. Germline CDR1 MNHNY, CDR2 SVGAGI (reference sequence). This CDR3 spans 13 amino acids. V was pared by 5 bases and J by 0 bases, with 7 bases between. Written as DNA, the CDR3 is TGTGCCAGCAGTAAGTCAGTGAACACTGAAGCTTTCTTT. The encoded protein is CASSKSVNTEAFF.

This clonotype came up many times. V is TRBV27 and J is TRBJ2-3; the D gene is possibly TRBD2 (5 bases). V was cut by 5 bases and J by 2 bases, with 17 bases left in between. CDR1 and CDR2 (germline): MNHEY, SMNVEV (reference sequence). The CDR3 runs 16 residues. This chain's CDR3 is CASSPRTPTLTDTQYF. The CDR3 DNA is TGTGCCAGCAGTCCGAGGACTCCTACCCTCACAGATACGCAGTATTTT.

This clonotype was picked up a small number of times. The gene calls are TRBV7-2 and TRBJ2-3; D gene unclear. The CDR3 totals 13 residues. The V gene's germline CDR1 is SGHTA and CDR2 FQGNSA. V lost 6 bases to trimming and J lost 4 bases, with 11 bases between them. The CDR3: CASSRVTADTQYF. The CDR3 DNA sequence: TGTGCCAGCAGTCGAGTGACGGCAGATACGCAGTATTTT.

This clonotype has only a few counts. V gene TRBV28 combines with J gene TRBJ2-7; 8 bases fit TRBD1. In germline, CDR1 is MDHEN, CDR2 SYDVKM. The J segment lost 0 bases and the V segment lost 1 base, leaving 5 bases of the junction unmatched. This CDR3 contains 16 residues. In DNA, the CDR3 is TGTGCCAGCAGTTTATCTCGGGACAGGAGCTCCTACGAGCAGTACTTC. Protein product: CASSLSRDRSSYEQYF. Full variable domain (outside the CDR3, taken from reference TRBV28 and TRBJ2-7): DVKVTQSSRYLVKRTGEKVFLECVQDMDHENMFWYRQDPGLGLRLIYFSYDVKMKEKGDIPEGYSVSREKKERFSLILESASTNQTSMYLCASSLSRDRSSYEQYFGPGTRLTVT.

This clonotype was picked up a small number of times. Written as DNA, the CDR3 is TGTGCCAGCAGTAAGGGGCTCGGACTAGCGGGGATATTATACAATGAGCAGTTCTTC. This sequence encodes CASSKGLGLAGILYNEQFF. V is TRBV6-5 and J is TRBJ2-1; 12 bases are a match to TRBD2. V gave up 5 bases and J gave up 4 bases; unmatched junction bases: 15. There are 19 residues in the CDR3. CDR1 is MNHEY and CDR2 is SVGAGI in the germline V gene.

This clonotype has ten or more counts. The chain uses TRBV3-1 and TRBJ1-1; D unresolved. This CDR3 comprises 12 residues. V was pared by 0 bases and J by 7 bases, with 6 bases between. Germline CDR1 LGHDT, CDR2 YNNKEL (reference sequence). DNA for the CDR3: TGTGCCAGCAGCCAAGATAAGGGTGAAGCTTTCTTT. Protein product: CASSQDKGEAFF.

This sequence joins TRBV25-1 and TRBJ1-3; D possibly corresponds to TRBD1 (5 bases). The CDR3 runs to 14 residues. CDR1 is MGHDK and CDR2 is SYGVNS in the germline V gene. The V gene lost 3 bases and the J gene lost 1 base, with 7 bases spanning the gap. In DNA form, the CDR3 reads TGTGCCAGCAGTGATGGGGGGTCTGGAAACACCATATATTTT. It yields the protein CASSDGGSGNTIYF.

This clonotype was seen only a few times. This chain joins TRBV5-6 and TRBJ1-3; D is unresolved. Per the germline V gene, CDR1 is SGHDT and CDR2 is YYEEEE. Trimming took 0 bases from V and 0 from J, leaving 10 bases between them. The CDR3 sequence is 16 residues long. CDR3 DNA: TGTGCCAGCAGCTTGGTCAGCGCAAGCTCTGGAAACACCATATATTTT. Translated: CASSLVSASSGNTIYF. The whole variable domain, filled in from reference TRBV5-6 and TRBJ1-3, reads DAGVTQSPTHLIKTRGQQVTLRCSPKSGHDTVSWYQQALGQGPQFIFQYYEEEERQRGNFPDRFSGHQFPNYSSELNVNALLLGDSALYLCASSLVSASSGNTIYFGEGSWLTVV.

The V and J genes are TRBV2 and TRBJ1-2; 8 bases are shared with TRBD1. This CDR3 is 13 amino acids long. Germline trimming cut 6 bases from V and 7 bases from J; bases unmatched to any gene: 7. Germline CDR1 and CDR2: SNHLY and FYNNEI. The DNA for the CDR3 is TGTGCCAGCAGGTTACAGGGGGAGGCTGGCTACACCTTC. It specifies CASRLQGEAGYTF.

The sample holds a few counts of this clonotype. The rearrangement uses TRBV6-1 and TRBJ2-7; D remains ambiguous. V lost 3 bases to trimming and J lost 1 base, with 4 bases between them. CDR1 MNHNS and CDR2 SASEGT come from the germline V gene. The CDR3 length is 12 residues. The chain's CDR3 is CASSEGSYEQYF. The CDR3 coding sequence is TGTGCCAGCAGTGAGGGTTCCTACGAGCAGTACTTC.

The V gene is TRBV7-9, the J gene TRBJ1-1; 9 nucleotides match TRBD1. The CDR3 length is 14 residues. V lost 5 bases and J lost 6; bases outside the gene matches: 7. Germline CDR1 reads SEHNR; CDR2 reads FQNEAQ (reference sequence). The chain's CDR3 is CASSEQGARAEAFF. The DNA of the CDR3 is TGTGCCAGCAGCGAACAGGGGGCGAGGGCTGAAGCTTTCTTT.